The clone carrying this T cell receptor beta chain was found many times. This entry belongs to a study of regulatory T cells in long-lasting Graves disease. The germline V and J ends were trimmed by 5 bases and 4 bases, with 30 bases remaining between them. This CDR3 region has 19 residues. Germline V gives CDR1 MNHNS, CDR2 SASEGT. Building of the TCR beta libraries involved iRepertoire HTBI primers and Arm-PCR of CDR3 regions. One entry per CDR3 protein results from TCRdb running MiXCR on the multiplex PCR reads. This sample yields around 500,000 distinct CDR3 sequences, of which 20% to 25% are seen a single time; 7% to 10% belongs to the top ten. Time point noted: persistent/refractory GD, antithyroid drugs over 5 years with positive TRAb. Isolated PBMC RNA provided the starting material for the TCR library.

Source: peripheral blood mononuclear cells (PBMCs), taken when the disease was refractory, from a patient treated with antithyroid drugs. The rearrangement joins TRBV6-1 to TRBJ2-7, with a weak D call TRBD1 (7 bases). The source is a female donor with Graves disease. In DNA form, the CDR3 reads TGTGCCAGCAGTCACGACCAACAGGGGAGGACTTTCGTGGGATACGAGCAGTACTTC. Translation gives CASSHDQQGRTFVGYEQYF.